This entry features one T cell receptor (beta chain) sequence. Its target is not known. The PCR ran on 60 Vbeta and 13 Jbeta primers. Assay: immunoSEQ multiplex PCR; the TCRdb copy retains only in-frame clones and omits some. Of approximately 170,000 clones in the sample, about three quarters were seen once. This sample was included in a study of cytomegalovirus exposure and HLA in healthy donors. At the level of the study: Out of about 410 genotyped donors, less than 85% belonged to the Caucasian-associated ancestry cluster.

The CDR3 totals 12 residues. Trimming removed 5 bases from V and 6 bases from J, with 9 bases in between. Germline V gene data show CDR1 as SGHNT and CDR2 as YENEEA. Findings and limits, study-wide: Near-uniform donor sequencing depth was presumed by presence/absence analyses.

The TCR was taken from a man younger than 30 in good health and CMV-seropositive. Sequenced sample: PBMCs. The chain uses TRBV11-3 and TRBJ2-3; unclear D gene. This chain's CDR3 is CASSQDSDTQYF. Written as DNA, the CDR3 is TGTGCCAGCAGCCAGGATTCCGATACGCAGTATTTT.